This T cell receptor (beta chain) comes out of a study of identifying expanded T cells in peripheral blood (dated by TCRdb to the late 2010s). Concerning the study at large: Separate aliquots of the same genomic DNA pool were sequenced to produce technical replicates, and four replicates were compared in pairs. The paper's findings and limits, for the study overall: Variance in clone template counts between approximately 2-week samples significantly increased with total template count across all healthy donors. The binomial model flagged roughly 1.2 differentially abundant clones between technical replicates but around 15 over two weeks and approximately 18 over roughly 4 weeks. The beta-binomial model significantly reduced the number of clones called differentially abundant and the false-positive rate across all healthy-donor time intervals. The authors expected biological variance in healthy repertoires might increase further over much longer intervals such as months to years.

No immune events such as infections were documented for the healthy donors during the collection period. Blood repertoires from healthy donors were used as a training cohort for calibrating time-dependent variance in a beta-binomial model of differential abundance of T-cell clones. The training cohort included around ten healthy donors, of whom 3 were female and 7 were male. Donor ages ranged from about 29 to 65 years, with an average of around 43 years. Whole blood was collected from each healthy donor at three time points spaced two weeks apart and obtained from a commercial supplier. For immunosequencing, genomic DNA was extracted from unsorted whole blood. TCRbeta CDR3 regions were profiled by bias-controlled multiplex PCR amplification of genomic DNA with the immunoSEQ Assay. The study's own analysis went as follows. The absolute abundance of each unique TCRbeta CDR3 region was quantified after sequences were collapsed and filtered. Two models were used to test differential abundance: a binomial model (Fisher-equivalent) and a beta-binomial model that adds time-dependent variance fitted from healthy donors. Clones with fewer than 5 combined templates were excluded, and clones with Benjamini-Hochberg FDR below 0.01 were called differentially abundant. In the beta-binomial model, variance was expressed as a function of the total template count across the two samples, in the form v = (b*log(k)+a)^2. TCRdb holds this immuneACCESS table with in-frame rearrangements only. Some clones are missing; in checked studies, unresolved V genes explain under half, and the rest has no known cause. The DNA gave D and trimming, while V, J and clone size come from that table. For this sample there are some 70,000 clones; 90% appear just once. 3.3% of the sample belongs to the ten largest clones.

In regard to this clone: This clone's antigen is unknown. Per-nucleotide qualities are absent, and no much larger clonotype sits a single base away.

From a lookup of the germline V gene, CDR1 and CDR2 are SGHTA and FQGNSA. V is pared back by 1 base and J by 2 bases, with 11 bases lying between the germline termini. Spanning cysteine to phenylalanine, the CDR3 consists of 15 amino acids. The entry retains the CDR3 DNA only, 45 bases that are in frame from base 1. The chain was built from TRBV7-2 and TRBJ2-5; the D gene could be TRBD1 or TRBD2, each one agreeing over 6 bases. This TCR was sampled from a person between 18 and 69 years old in good health. Sequencing was done on a sample of blood. The DNA is as follows: TGTGCCAGCAGCTTAGAGCCGGGGGCTCAAGAGACCCAGTACTTC. Its product reads: CASSLEPGAQETQYF. Where the CDR3 stops, the reference TRBV7-2 and TRBJ2-5 genes take over; the full variable domain is GAGVSQSPSNKVTEKGKDVELRCDPISGHTALYWYRQSLGQGLEFLIYFQGNSAPDKSGLPSDRFSAERTGGSVSTLTIQRTQQEDSAVYLCASSLEPGAQETQYFGPGTRLLVL.